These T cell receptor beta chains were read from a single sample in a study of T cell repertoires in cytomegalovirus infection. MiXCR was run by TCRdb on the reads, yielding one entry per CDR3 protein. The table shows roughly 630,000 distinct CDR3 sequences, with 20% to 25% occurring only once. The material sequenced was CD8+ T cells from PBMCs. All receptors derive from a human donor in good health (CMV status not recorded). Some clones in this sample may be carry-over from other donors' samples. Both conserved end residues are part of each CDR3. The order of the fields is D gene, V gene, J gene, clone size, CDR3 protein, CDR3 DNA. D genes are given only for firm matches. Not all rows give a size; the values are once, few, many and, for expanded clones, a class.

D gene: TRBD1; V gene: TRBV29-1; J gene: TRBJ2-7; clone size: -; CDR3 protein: CSVEAQTLGTGAYEQYF; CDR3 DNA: TGCAGCGTTGAAGCTCAGACCCTGGGGACAGGGGCCTACGAGCAGTACTTC
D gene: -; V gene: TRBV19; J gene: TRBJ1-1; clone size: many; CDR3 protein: CASSRKGSTEAFF; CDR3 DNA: TGTGCCAGTAGCAGAAAGGGAAGCACTGAAGCTTTCTTT
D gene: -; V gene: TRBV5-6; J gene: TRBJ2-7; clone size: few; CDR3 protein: CASSYGSEQYF; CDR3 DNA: TGTGCCAGCAGCTACGGGTCCGAGCAGTACTTC
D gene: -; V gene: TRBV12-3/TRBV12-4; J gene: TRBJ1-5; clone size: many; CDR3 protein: CASRQVGARSNQPQHF; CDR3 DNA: TGTGCCAGCAGGCAAGTGGGGGCGAGGAGCAATCAGCCCCAGCATTTT
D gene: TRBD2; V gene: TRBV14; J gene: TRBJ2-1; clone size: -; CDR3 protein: CASSRRAGIYTEQFF; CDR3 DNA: TGTGCCAGCAGCCGTCGAGCGGGGATCTACACTGAGCAGTTCTTC
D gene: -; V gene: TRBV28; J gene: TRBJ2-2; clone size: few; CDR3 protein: CAGDSDGELFF; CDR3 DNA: TGTGCCGGGGATTCGGACGGGGAGCTGTTTTTT
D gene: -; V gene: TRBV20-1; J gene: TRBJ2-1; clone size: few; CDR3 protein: CSARDPSRSSYNEQFF; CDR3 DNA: TGCAGTGCTAGAGACCCCTCAAGGAGCTCCTACAATGAGCAGTTCTTC
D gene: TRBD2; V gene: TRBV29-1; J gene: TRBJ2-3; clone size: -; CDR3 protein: CSVEVSGSGGYTDTQYF; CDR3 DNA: TGCAGCGTTGAAGTTTCTGGTAGCGGGGGGTACACAGATACGCAGTATTTT
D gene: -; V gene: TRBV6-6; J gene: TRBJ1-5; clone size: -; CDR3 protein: CASMSGNSNQPQHF; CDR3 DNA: TGTGCCAGCATGAGCGGGAATAGCAATCAGCCCCAGCATTTT
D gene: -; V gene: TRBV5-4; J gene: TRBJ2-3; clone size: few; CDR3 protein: CALGGPLDTQYF; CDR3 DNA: TGTGCCCTCGGGGGCCCTCTTGATACGCAGTATTTT
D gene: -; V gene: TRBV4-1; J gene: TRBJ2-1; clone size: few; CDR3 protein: CASSQVGQGHNEQFF; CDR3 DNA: TGCGCCAGCAGCCAAGTCGGCCAAGGCCACAATGAGCAGTTCTTC
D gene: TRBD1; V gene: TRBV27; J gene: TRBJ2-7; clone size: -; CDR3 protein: CASRPGTASSYEQYF; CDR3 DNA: TGTGCCAGCAGGCCCGGGACAGCCAGCTCCTACGAGCAGTACTTC
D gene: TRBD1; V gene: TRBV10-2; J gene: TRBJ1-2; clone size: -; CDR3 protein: CASSTLAGGNDGYTF; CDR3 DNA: TGCGCCAGCAGTACCCTGGCAGGGGGCAACGATGGCTACACCTTC
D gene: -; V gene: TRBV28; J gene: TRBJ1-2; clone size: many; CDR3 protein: CASSFQQSIYGYTF; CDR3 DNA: TGTGCCAGCAGTTTTCAACAGTCCATCTATGGCTACACCTTC
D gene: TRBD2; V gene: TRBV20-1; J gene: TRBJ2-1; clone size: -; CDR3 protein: CSARDLGTSGRFAYNEQFF; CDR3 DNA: TGCAGTGCTAGAGACCTTGGGACTAGCGGGCGGTTTGCGTACAATGAGCAGTTCTTC
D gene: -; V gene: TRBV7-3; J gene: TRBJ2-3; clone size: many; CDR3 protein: CASSQTGSGTDTQYF; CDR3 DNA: TGTGCCAGCAGCCAAACGGGGTCGGGCACAGATACGCAGTATTTT
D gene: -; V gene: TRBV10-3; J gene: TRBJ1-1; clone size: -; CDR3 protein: CAILFALQENTEAFF; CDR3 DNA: TGTGCCATTCTCTTCGCACTACAGGAGAACACTGAAGCTTTCTTT
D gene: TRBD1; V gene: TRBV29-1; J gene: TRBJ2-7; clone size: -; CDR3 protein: CSVTGTGTEQYF; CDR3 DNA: TGCAGCGTTACCGGGACAGGGACCGAGCAGTACTTC
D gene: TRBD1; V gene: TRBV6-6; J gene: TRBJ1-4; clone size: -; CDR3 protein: CASSWTGSKLFF; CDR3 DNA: TGTGCCAGCAGTTGGACAGGGAGTAAACTGTTTTTT
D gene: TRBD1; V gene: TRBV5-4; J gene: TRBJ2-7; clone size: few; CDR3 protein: CASSPGQVKADEQYF; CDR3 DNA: TGTGCCAGCAGCCCAGGACAGGTAAAGGCGGACGAGCAGTACTTC
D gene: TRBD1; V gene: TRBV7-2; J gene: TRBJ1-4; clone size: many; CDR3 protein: CASSSIGGPDPAEKLFF; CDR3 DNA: TGTGCCAGCAGCTCAATAGGGGGCCCTGACCCTGCGGAAAAACTGTTTTTT
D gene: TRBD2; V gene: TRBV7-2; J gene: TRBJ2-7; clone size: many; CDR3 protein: CASSSGSGARYEQYF; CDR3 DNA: TGTGCCAGCAGCTCCGGTAGCGGGGCTCGGTACGAGCAGTACTTC
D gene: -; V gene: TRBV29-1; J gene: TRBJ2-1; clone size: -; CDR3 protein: CSVEDTPLGEQFF; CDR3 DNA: TGCAGCGTTGAAGACACCCCGCTGGGTGAGCAGTTCTTC
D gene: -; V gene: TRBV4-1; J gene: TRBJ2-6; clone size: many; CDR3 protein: CASSQGERGANVLTF; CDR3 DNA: TGCGCCAGCAGCCAAGGGGAACGTGGGGCCAACGTCCTGACTTTC
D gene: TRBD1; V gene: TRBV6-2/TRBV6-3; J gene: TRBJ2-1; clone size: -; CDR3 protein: CASVGDSYNEQFF; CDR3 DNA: TGTGCCAGCGTGGGGGACAGTTACAATGAGCAGTTCTTC
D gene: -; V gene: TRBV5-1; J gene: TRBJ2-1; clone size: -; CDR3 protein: CASSPVEGSPSNEQFF; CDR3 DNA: TGCGCCAGCAGCCCGGTGGAGGGGTCCCCGAGCAATGAGCAGTTCTTC
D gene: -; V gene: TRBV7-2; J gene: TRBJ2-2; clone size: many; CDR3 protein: CASMGPTGELFF; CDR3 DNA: TGTGCCAGCATGGGGCCCACCGGGGAGCTGTTTTTT
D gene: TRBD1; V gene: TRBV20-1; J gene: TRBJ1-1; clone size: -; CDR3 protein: CSAGSTGGGSGAFF; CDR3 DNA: TGCAGTGCTGGATCAACAGGGGGCGGGTCGGGAGCTTTCTTT
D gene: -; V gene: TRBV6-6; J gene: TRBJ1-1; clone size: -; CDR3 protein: CASSPWVNTEAFF; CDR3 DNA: TGTGCCAGCAGTCCCTGGGTGAACACTGAAGCTTTCTTT
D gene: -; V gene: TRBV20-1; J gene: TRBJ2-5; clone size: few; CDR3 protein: CSASRTAGQETQYF; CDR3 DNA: TGCAGTGCTTCCCGGACTGCGGGACAAGAGACCCAGTACTTC
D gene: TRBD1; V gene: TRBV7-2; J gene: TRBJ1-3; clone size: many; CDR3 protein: CASSLTGAGFMPEGNTIYF; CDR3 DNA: TGTGCCAGCAGCTTAACAGGGGCGGGGTTTATGCCTGAGGGAAACACCATATATTTT
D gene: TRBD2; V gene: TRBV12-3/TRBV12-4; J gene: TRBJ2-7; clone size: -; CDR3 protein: CASSWKRGGEQYF; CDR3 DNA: TGTGCCAGCAGTTGGAAGCGGGGGGGGGAGCAGTACTTC
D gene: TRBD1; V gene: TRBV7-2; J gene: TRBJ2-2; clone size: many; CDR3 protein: CASSIRDRGNTGELFF; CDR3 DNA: TGTGCCAGCAGCATCCGGGACAGGGGAAACACCGGGGAGCTGTTTTTT
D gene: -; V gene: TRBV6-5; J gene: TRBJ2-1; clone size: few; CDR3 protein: CASSYRPYSYNEQFF; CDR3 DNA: TGTGCCAGCAGTTACAGGCCGTACTCCTACAATGAGCAGTTCTTC
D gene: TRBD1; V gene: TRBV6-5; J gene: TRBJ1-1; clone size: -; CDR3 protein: CASSYSIGTGITEAFF; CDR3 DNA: TGTGCCAGCAGTTACTCGATAGGGACAGGAATCACTGAAGCTTTCTTT
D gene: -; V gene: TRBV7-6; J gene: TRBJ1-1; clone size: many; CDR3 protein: CASSSPGLSEAFF; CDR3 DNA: TGTGCCAGCAGCTCACCCGGACTGTCGGAAGCTTTCTTT
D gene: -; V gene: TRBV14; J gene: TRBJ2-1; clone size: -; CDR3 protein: CASSQRTTYNEQFF; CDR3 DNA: TGTGCCAGCAGCCAAAGGACAACTTACAATGAGCAGTTCTTC
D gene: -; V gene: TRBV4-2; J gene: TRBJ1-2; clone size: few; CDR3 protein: CASSQDSGYTF; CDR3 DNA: TGTGCCAGCAGCCAAGATTCAGGCTACACCTTC